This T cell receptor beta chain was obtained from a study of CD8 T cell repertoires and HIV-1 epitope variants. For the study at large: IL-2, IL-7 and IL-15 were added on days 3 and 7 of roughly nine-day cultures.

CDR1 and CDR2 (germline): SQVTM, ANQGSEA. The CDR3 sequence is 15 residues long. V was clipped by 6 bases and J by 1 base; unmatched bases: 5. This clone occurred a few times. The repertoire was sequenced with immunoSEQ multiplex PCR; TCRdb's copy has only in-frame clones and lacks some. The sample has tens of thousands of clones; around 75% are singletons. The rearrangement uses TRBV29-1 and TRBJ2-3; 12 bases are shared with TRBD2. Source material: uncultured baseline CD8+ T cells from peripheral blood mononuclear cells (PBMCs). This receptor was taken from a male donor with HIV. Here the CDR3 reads CSVRTSGTRTDTQYF. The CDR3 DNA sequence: TGCAGCGTAAGGACTAGCGGGACCCGCACAGATACGCAGTATTTT.